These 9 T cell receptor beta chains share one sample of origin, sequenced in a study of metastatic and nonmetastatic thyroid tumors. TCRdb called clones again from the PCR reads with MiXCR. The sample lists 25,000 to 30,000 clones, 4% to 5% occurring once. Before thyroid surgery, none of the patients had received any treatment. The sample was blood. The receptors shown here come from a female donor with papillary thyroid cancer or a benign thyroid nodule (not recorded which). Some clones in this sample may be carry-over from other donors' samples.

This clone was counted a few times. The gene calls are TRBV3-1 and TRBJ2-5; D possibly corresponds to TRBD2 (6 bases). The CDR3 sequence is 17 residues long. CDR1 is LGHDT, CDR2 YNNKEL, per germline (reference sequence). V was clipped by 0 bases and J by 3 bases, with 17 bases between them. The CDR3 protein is CASSQDSGYRNEETQYF. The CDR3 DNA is TGTGCCAGCAGCCAAGATAGCGGATACAGGAACGAAGAGACCCAGTACTTC.

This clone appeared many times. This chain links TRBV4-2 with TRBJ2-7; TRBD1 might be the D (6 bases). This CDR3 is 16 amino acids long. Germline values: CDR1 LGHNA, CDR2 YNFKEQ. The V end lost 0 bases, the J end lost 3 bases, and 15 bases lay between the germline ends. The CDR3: CASSQENRALIYEQYF. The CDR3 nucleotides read TGTGCCAGCAGCCAAGAAAACAGGGCTCTGATCTACGAGCAGTACTTC.

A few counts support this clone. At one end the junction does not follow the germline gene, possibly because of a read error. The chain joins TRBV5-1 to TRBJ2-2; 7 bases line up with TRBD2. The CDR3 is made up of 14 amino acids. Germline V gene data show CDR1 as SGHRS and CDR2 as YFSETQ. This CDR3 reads CSSGTEAGTGELFF. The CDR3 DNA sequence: TGCTCCAGCGGGACTGAGGCGGGCACCGGGGAGCTTTTTTTT. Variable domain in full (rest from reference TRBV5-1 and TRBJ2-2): KAGVTQTPRYLIKTRGQQVTLSCSPISGHRSVSWYQQTPGQGLQFLFEYFSETQRNKGNFPGRFSGRQFSNSRSEMNVSTLELGDSALYLCSSGTEAGTGELFFGEGSRLTVL.

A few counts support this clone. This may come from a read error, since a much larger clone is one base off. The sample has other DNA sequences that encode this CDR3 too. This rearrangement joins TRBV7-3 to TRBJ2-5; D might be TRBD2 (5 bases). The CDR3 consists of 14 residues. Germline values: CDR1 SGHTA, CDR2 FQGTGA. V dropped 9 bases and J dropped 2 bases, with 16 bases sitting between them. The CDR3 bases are TGTGCCAGTAGCCCCGGAGGACGTCAAGAGACCCAGTACTTC. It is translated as CASSPGGRQETQYF.

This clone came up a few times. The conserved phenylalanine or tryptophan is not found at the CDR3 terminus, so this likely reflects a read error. The CDR3 here is CASSSTARREISNKPQHL. The CDR3 DNA sequence: TGTGCCAGCAGTTCGACAGCCAGACGCGAGATTAGCAATAAGCCCCAGCATCTT. The rearrangement links TRBV27 to TRBJ1-5; perhaps TRBD1 as D (5 bases). There are 18 residues in the CDR3. The V gene's germline CDR1 is MNHEY and CDR2 SMNVEV (reference sequence).

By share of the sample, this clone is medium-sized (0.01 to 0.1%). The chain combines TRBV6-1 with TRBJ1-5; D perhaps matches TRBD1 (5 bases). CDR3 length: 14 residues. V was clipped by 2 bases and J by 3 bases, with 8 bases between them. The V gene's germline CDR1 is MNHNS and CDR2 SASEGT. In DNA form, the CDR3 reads TGTGCCAGCAGTGAATGGGGGTTCAATCAGCCCCAGCATTTT. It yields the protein CASSEWGFNQPQHF.

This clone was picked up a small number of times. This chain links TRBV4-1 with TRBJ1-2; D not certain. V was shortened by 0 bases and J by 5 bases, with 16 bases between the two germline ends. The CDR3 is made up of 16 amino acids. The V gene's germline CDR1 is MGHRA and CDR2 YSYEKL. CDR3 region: CASSQDRAEPLYGYTF. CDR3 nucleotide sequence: TGCGCCAGCAGCCAAGATAGGGCAGAACCCCTTTATGGCTACACCTTC.

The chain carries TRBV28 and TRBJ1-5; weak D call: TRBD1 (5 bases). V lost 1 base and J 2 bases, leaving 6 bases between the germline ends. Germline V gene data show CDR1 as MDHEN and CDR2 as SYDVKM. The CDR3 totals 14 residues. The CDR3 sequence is CASSLSGRNQPQHF. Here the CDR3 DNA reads TGTGCCAGCAGTTTATCGGGGCGCAATCAGCCCCAGCATTTT. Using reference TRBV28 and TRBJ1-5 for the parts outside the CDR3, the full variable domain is DVKVTQSSRYLVKRTGEKVFLECVQDMDHENMFWYRQDPGLGLRLIYFSYDVKMKEKGDIPEGYSVSREKKERFSLILESASTNQTSMYLCASSLSGRNQPQHFGDGTRLSIL.

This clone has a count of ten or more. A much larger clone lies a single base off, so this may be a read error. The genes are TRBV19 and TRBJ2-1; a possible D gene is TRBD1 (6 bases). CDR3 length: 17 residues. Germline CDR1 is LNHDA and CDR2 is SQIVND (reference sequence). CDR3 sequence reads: CASSIEGRTAFYNERFF. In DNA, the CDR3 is TGTGCCAGTAGTATAGAAGGACGGACAGCTTTCTACAATGAGCGGTTCTTC.